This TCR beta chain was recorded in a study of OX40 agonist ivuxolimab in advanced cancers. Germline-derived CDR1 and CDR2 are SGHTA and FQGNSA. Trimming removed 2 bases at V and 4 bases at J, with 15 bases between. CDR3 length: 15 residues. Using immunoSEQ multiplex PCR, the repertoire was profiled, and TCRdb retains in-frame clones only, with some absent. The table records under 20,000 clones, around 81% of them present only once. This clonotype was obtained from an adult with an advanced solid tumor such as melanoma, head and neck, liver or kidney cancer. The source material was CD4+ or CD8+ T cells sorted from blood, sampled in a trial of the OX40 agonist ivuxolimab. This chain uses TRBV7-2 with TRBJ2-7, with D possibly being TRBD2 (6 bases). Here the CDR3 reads CASSLTVGAGYEQYF. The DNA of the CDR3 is TGTGCCAGCAGCTTAACGGTCGGAGCGGGTTACGAGCAGTACTTC.